This T cell receptor beta chain comes out of a study of T cell changes during pregnancy in multiple sclerosis. Sequencing was performed with immunoSEQ multiplex PCR; in TCRdb, only in-frame clones are kept and a portion is missing. Of around 45,000 clones listed, about nine tenths are singletons. This CDR3 has 14 amino acids. Per the germline V gene, CDR1 is LNHDA and CDR2 is SQIVND (reference sequence). J was trimmed by 8 bases and V by 8 bases; bases with no gene match: 11. The chain is built from TRBV19 and TRBJ1-2; 10 nucleotides match TRBD1. The material sequenced was CD4+ T cells from peripheral blood mononuclear cells, taken in the third trimester of pregnancy. This receptor was obtained from a female donor with multiple sclerosis, enrolled in a pregnancy study. CDR3 loop: CASLPTGGLKGYTF. The CDR3 bases are TGTGCCAGTCTTCCGACAGGGGGCTTGAAGGGCTACACCTTC.